Reported below is one TCR beta chain. Its antigen specificity is not known. From each donor, a roughly 2.5 ml peripheral blood sample was collected into PAXgene tubes and stored at -80 degrees C. Without T cell sorting, total RNA was isolated from whole blood using the PAXgene blood miRNA kit on an automated QIAcube. Peripheral blood from monozygotic twin pairs who were concordant or discordant for inflammatory bowel disease underwent deep TCRalpha and TCRbeta repertoire profiling using unique molecular barcoding. Smoking habits were recorded for all twin pairs, with individuals classified as current, former or never smokers. The protocol used for the library was 5' RACE. The input for every TCR library was approximately 3,500 ng of total RNA. For each sample, cDNA synthesis was carried out in eight separate reactions using SMARTScribe reverse transcriptase. During cDNA synthesis, template switching was used to introduce unique molecular identifiers that contained a 6-nucleotide sample barcode. Two nested PCRs of about 15 and 9 cycles amplified the TCRalpha and TCRbeta cDNA, and bead purification followed each PCR. Before amplification, the cDNA was both treated with uracil DNA-glycosylase and purified with the QIAquick PCR purification kit. The second PCR added Illumina TruSeq-compatible adapters along with sample-specific barcodes. Library quality and concentration were assessed using TapeStation and Qubit, and approximately 5 ng of each library was pooled. Pooled libraries were sequenced on an Illumina HiSeq2500 single-index Rapid Run with 2 x 100 bp reads and custom sequencing primers. Per the authors' processing: UMI-based consensus assembly with MiGEC version 1.2.6 was used to correct PCR and sequencing errors. MiXCR version 2.1.1 handled V(D)J alignment, clonotype assembly and CDR3 extraction. To normalise gene usage, clonotype sharing and MAIT/NKT TCR abundance, the analysis used the top 1000, 10 000 and 20 000 clonotypes per sample. Diversity was computed as the inverse Simpson index with the vegan R package after downsampling to 27 000 UMIs. Paired Mann-Whitney U tests were applied to discordant twin pairs, and Benjamini-Hochberg correction was used for multiple testing. TCRdb reprocessed the reads into one record per CDR3 protein sequence, lacking DNA. The V and J calls were not made by the authors but by TCRdb's processing. The sample has about 300,000 distinct CDR3 sequences on record. The top ten clones comprise approximately 5.9% of the sample.

This sample is drawn from a study of monozygotic twins with inflammatory bowel disease (dated by TCRdb to about 2019). Regarding the complete study: The full study comprised 28 monozygotic twin pairs: nine German pairs (four IBD-concordant, five IBD-discordant) and 19 IBD-discordant Danish pairs. Disease-associated traits were sought mainly through comparisons between IBD patients and their genetically identical healthy co-twins within discordant pairs. Each individual had, on average, about 151 000 unique TCRalpha sequences and 181 000 unique TCRbeta sequences available for analysis.

Its CDR3 holds 13 amino acids, cysteine through phenylalanine. A DNA sequence was not provided. From a lookup of the germline V gene, CDR1 and CDR2 are SGHTA and FQGTGA. General study outcomes and caveats: The analysis was unable to tell apart different T cell subtypes. Because patients received different immunosuppressive treatments, the repertoires may have picked up extra background noise and variability between individuals. IBD patients shared fewer clonotypes with other individuals than healthy twins did, most markedly in patients showing signs of disease activity. Repertoire similarity did not differ between concordant and discordant twins, possibly due to limited statistical power. The results gave no support for a single strong signal or clonotype linked to IBD. TCRbeta repertoire diversity, by inverse Simpson index, was decreased in IBD patients compared with their healthy co-twins.

This clonotype originated in a human donor with ulcerative colitis or Crohn's disease, or a healthy co-twin of an affected twin (not recorded which). The V and J segments used are TRBV7-3 and TRBJ2-1; TCRdb's D call of TRBD2 is untestable without DNA. Input material: blood. The encoded CDR3 is CASSAGARTLEFF.